This TCR beta chain was observed in a study of T cell responses to AZD1222 COVID-19 vaccine. Study-wide results and caveats: Spike was spanned by vaccine-associated CD4 TCRs, which were dominant at 160-218 and 743-854.

Concerning this clone itself: No antigen is known for it.

The V gene lost 2 bases and the J gene lost 4 bases, with 11 bases spanning the gap. Per the germline V gene, CDR1 is SNHLY and CDR2 is FYNNEI. The CDR3 is 14 amino acids. Assay used: immunoSEQ multiplex PCR; TCRdb lists only in-frame clones, some missing. The repertoire holds 66,000 or so clones, roughly 87% seen once, with around 16% in the top ten. The sequence derives from an adult in good health. V is TRBV2 and J is TRBJ1-2; no definite D call. The starting material was peripheral blood, obtained on day 0 of AZD1222 vaccination. The CDR3 bases are TGTGCCAGCAGTGAAATGGGTCTCGGCTATGGCTACACCTTC. Its protein is CASSEMGLGYGYTF.